This entry is about one T cell receptor (beta chain). Germline CDR1 and CDR2: MNHEY and SMNVEV (reference sequence). This CDR3 comprises 14 residues. Between the trimmed V and J ends, which lost 6 bases and 4 bases, there was a span of 15 bases. In the original workflow: From reference gene primer amplification, estimates of nucleated cell counts were derived. The protocol was immunoSEQ multiplex PCR, while the TCRdb copy is restricted to in-frame clones and leaves out a portion. That table is the source of V, J and clone size, and D and trimming were worked out from the DNA. The sample lists 110,000 or so clones; around 85% were seen once. This sample is part of a study of blood T cell repertoires in COVID-19. Across the study: Sources were T cells, B-cell-depleted T cells, or PBMCs; the material itself was cDNA or gDNA.

This rearrangement joins TRBV27 to TRBJ1-1; weak D call: TRBD1 (6 bases). What was sequenced was peripheral blood. The receptor's source is a human donor in a cohort sampled during active COVID-19. The CDR3 coding sequence is TGTGCCAGCAGGGGGGGGCGGGGGACCACTGAAGCTTTCTTT. The encoded protein is CASRGGRGTTEAFF.